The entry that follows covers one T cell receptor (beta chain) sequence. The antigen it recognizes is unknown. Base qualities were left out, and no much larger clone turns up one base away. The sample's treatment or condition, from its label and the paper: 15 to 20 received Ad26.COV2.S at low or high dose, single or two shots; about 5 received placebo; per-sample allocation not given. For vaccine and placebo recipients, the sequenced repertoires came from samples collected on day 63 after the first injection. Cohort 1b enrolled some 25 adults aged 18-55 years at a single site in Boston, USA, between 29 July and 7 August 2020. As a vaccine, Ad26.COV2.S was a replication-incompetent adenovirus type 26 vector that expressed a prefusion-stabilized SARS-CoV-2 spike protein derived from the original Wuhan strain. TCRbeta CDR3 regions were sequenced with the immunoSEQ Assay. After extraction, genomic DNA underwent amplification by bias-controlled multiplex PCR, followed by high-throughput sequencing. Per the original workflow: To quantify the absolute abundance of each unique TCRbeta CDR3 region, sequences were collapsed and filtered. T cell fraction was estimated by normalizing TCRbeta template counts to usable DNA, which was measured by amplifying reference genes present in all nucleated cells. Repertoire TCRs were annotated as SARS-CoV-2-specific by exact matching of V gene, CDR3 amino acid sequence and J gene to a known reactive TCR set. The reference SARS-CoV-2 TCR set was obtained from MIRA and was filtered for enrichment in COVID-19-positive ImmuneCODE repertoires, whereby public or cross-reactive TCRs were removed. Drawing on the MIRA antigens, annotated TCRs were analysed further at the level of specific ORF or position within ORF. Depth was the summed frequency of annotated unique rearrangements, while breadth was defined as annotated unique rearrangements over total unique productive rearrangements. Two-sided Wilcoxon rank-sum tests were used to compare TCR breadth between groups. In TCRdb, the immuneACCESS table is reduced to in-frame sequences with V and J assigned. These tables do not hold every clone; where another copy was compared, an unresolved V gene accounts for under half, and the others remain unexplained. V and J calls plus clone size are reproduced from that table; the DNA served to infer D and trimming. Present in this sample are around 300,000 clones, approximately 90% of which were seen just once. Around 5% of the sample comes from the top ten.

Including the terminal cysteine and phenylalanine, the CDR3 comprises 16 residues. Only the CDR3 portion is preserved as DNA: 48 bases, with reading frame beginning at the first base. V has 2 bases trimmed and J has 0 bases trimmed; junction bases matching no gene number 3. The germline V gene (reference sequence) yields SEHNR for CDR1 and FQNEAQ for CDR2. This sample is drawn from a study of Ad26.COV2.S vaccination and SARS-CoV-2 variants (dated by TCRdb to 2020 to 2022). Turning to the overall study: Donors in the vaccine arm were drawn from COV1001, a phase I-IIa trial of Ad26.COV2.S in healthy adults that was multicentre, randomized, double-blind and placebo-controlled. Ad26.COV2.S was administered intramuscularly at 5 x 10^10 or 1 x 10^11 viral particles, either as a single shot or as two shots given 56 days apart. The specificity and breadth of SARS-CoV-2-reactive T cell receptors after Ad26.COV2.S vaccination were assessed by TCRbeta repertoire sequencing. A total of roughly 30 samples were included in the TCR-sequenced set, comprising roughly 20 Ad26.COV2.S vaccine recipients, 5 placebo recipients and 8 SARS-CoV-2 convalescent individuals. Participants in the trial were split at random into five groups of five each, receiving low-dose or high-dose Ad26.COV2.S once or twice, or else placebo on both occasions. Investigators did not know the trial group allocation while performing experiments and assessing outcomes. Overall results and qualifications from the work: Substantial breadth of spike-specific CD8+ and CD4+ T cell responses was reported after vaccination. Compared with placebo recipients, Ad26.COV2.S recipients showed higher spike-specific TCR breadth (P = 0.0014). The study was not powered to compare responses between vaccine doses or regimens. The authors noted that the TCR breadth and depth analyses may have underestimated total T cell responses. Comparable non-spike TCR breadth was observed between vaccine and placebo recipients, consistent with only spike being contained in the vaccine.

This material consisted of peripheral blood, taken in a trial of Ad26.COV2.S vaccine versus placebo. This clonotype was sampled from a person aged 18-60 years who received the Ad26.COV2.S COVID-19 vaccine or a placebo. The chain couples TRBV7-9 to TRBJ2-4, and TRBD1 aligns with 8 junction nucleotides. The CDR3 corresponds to CASSLIDRGAKNIQYF. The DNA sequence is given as TGTGCCAGCAGCTTAATTGACAGGGGAGCCAAAAACATTCAGTACTTC.